These T cell receptor beta chains were read from a single sample in a study of blood T cell repertoires in COVID-19. Clones were sequenced by immunoSEQ multiplex PCR, and TCRdb holds only the in-frame ones, with some missing. The sample includes about 200,000 clones, around 90% of them seen just once. Input material: PBMCs or T cells enriched from blood (not recorded which). The receptors here all came from a woman younger than 45 who had recovered from COVID-19. CDR3s include the opening cysteine and the closing phenylalanine or tryptophan. D genes are given only for firm matches. Not all rows give a size; the values are once, few, many and, for expanded clones, a class.

>.|TRBV18|TRBD1|TRBJ2-3
CASSPQGGAAPDTQYF
TGTGCCAGCTCACCTCAAGGGGGCGCGGCCCCAGATACGCAGTATTTT
>.|TRBV7-7|.|TRBJ1-1
CASSPGVGFTEAFF
TGTGCCAGCAGCCCGGGGGTCGGTTTCACTGAAGCTTTCTTT
>.|TRBV5-1|TRBD2|TRBJ2-1
CASSPEPGLVNEQFF
TGCGCCAGCAGCCCGGAACCGGGACTAGTAAATGAGCAGTTCTTC
>once|TRBV27|.|TRBJ2-2
CASSPSNTGELFF
TGTGCCAGCAGTCCATCGAACACCGGGGAGCTGTTTTTT
>few|TRBV4-3|TRBD1|TRBJ2-7
CASSPSLGQGVYEQYF
TGCGCCAGCAGCCCGAGTTTGGGACAGGGAGTCTACGAGCAGTACTTC
>.|TRBV19|.|TRBJ1-1
CASRYSINSYTEAFF
TGTGCCAGTAGATATTCGATAAACTCCTATACTGAAGCTTTCTTT
>.|TRBV5-1|.|TRBJ2-7
CASSLTLYYEQYF
TGCGCCAGCAGCTTGACTCTATACTACGAGCAGTACTTC
>.|TRBV24-1|TRBD2|TRBJ2-1
CATNHRGRAEQFF
TGTGCCACCAACCATAGAGGGAGGGCTGAGCAGTTCTTC
>.|TRBV6-5|TRBD1|TRBJ1-2
CASTRDSIDGYTF
TGTGCCAGCACCCGGGACAGTATCGATGGCTACACCTTC
>.|TRBV29-1|TRBD1|TRBJ1-5
CSVGQGGGNQPQHF
TGCAGCGTAGGGCAGGGGGGCGGCAATCAGCCCCAGCATTTT
>.|TRBV2|.|TRBJ2-2
CASRHPGRRVGELFF
TGTGCCAGCAGACATCCGGGACGGAGGGTCGGGGAGCTGTTTTTT
>.|TRBV7-2|TRBD1|TRBJ1-6
CASSLDRESPLHF
TGTGCCAGCAGCCTGGACAGGGAATCACCCCTCCACTTT
>many|TRBV3-1/TRBV3-2|.|TRBJ1-6
CASSQDWGDSPLHF
TGTGCCAGCAGCCAAGACTGGGGCGATTCACCCCTCCACTTT
>once|TRBV7-8|.|TRBJ1-2
CASSLGLAGGGYTF
TGTGCCAGCAGCTTGGGCCTCGCCGGGGGAGGCTACACCTTC
>.|TRBV7-6|TRBD2|TRBJ2-2
CASSLGTSGGANTGELFF
TGTGCCAGCAGCTTAGGGACTAGCGGGGGGGCGAACACCGGGGAGCTGTTTTTT
>.|TRBV6-5|TRBD2|TRBJ2-3
CASSKSGRRTDTQYF
TGTGCCAGCAGCAAAAGCGGGAGAAGAACAGATACGCAGTATTTT
>few|TRBV11-2|.|TRBJ2-5
CASSLRAAGEGETQYF
TGTGCCAGCAGCCTGCGGGCGGCAGGGGAAGGGGAGACCCAGTACTTC
>.|TRBV10-1|.|TRBJ1-1
CASSETNAEAFF
TGCGCCAGCAGTGAGACAAACGCTGAAGCTTTCTTT
>.|TRBV7-9|TRBD2|TRBJ2-7
CASSLSGGPSEQYF
TGTGCCAGCAGCTTGTCGGGAGGGCCTAGCGAGCAGTACTTC
>once|TRBV7-8|.|TRBJ2-6
CASSLAVQFSSGANVLTF
TGTGCCAGCAGCTTAGCGGTACAGTTTAGCTCTGGGGCCAACGTCCTGACTTTC
>.|TRBV7-9|.|TRBJ1-1
CASSPPFTGEAFF
TGTGCCAGCAGCCCTCCATTTACAGGGGAAGCTTTCTTT
>.|TRBV3-1/TRBV3-2|TRBD2|TRBJ2-3
CASSPNSGAPTDTQYF
TGTGCCAGCAGCCCAAACAGCGGGGCCCCCACAGATACGCAGTATTTT